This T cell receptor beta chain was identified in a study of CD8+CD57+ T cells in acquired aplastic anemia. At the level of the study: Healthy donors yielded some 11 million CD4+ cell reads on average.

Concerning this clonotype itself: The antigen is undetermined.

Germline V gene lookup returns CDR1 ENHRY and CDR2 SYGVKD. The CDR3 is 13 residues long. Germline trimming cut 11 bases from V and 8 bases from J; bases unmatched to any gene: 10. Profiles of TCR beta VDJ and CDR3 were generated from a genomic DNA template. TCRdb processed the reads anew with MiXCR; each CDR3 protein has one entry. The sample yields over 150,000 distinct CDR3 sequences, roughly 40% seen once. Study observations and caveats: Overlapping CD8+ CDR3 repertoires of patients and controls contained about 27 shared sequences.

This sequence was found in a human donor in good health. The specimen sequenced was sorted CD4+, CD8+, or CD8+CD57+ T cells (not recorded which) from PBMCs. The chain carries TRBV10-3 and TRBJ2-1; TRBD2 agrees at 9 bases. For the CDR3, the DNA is TGTGCCTTACGGACTAGCGATTCCGATGAGCAGTTCTTC. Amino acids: CALRTSDSDEQFF.